A single sample is the source of the 28 T cell receptor beta chains below, sequenced in a study of PD-L1 blockade in urothelial cancer. Profiling relied on immunoSEQ multiplex PCR, and the TCRdb table lists in-frame clones only, not all of them. The sample lists tens of thousands of clones, around 87% seen once, with under 2% in the top ten. The time point: pretreatment peripheral blood. Specimen: PBMCs, collected around atezolizumab (anti-PD-L1) treatment. The receptors were gathered from a man aged 60-69 years with urothelial cancer.

J is TRBJ1-1 and V is TRBV19; D not certain. Germline V gene sequence: CDR1 LNHDA, CDR2 SQIVND (reference sequence). Trimming took 5 bases from V and 1 from J, leaving 8 bases between them. The CDR3 sequence is 13 residues long. CDR3 region: CASSPRKNTEAFF. DNA for the CDR3: TGTGCCAGTAGTCCTAGAAAGAACACTGAAGCTTTCTTT.

The chain joins TRBV7-3 to TRBJ2-5, with 7 positions matching TRBD1. Germline V gene lookup returns CDR1 SGHTA and CDR2 FQGTGA. V was clipped by 1 base and J by 3 bases; unmatched bases: 8. The CDR3 loop spans 16 amino acids. The CDR3 region has the DNA TGTGCCAGCAGCTTAAAATCACAGGGGCGGGAAGAGACCCAGTACTTC. As protein: CASSLKSQGREETQYF.

The rearrangement links TRBV19 to TRBJ1-5; TRBD1 agrees at 7 bases. The CDR3 covers 15 residues. The germline V gene encodes CDR1 LNHDA and CDR2 SQIVND (reference sequence). With V trimmed by 4 bases and J by 3 bases, 6 bases remained unmatched. The CDR3 here is CASSTRQGLNQPQHF. The CDR3 DNA reads TGTGCCAGTAGTACAAGACAGGGACTCAATCAGCCCCAGCATTTT.

The chain employs TRBV6-5 and TRBJ2-7; 8 bases match TRBD2. The CDR3 is 15 residues long. After removal of 6 bases from V and 5 bases from J, the junction contained 12 bases not matched to a gene. CDR1 and CDR2 (germline): MNHEY, SVGAGI. The CDR3 DNA follows: TGTGCCAGCAGGAGGCGGGAGGTCCTGATCCACGAGCAGTACTTC. It yields the protein CASRRREVLIHEQYF.

The chain links TRBV30 to TRBJ2-7; possible D gene TRBD1, 5 bases. This CDR3 is built from 13 residues. In germline, CDR1 is GTSNPN, CDR2 SVGIG (reference sequence). The V end lost 3 bases, the J end lost 0 bases, and 9 bases lay between the germline ends. The CDR3 is CAWSAGISYEQYF. The CDR3, as DNA: TGTGCCTGGAGCGCAGGGATCTCCTACGAGCAGTACTTC.

CDR3 in amino acids: CASREARLGETQYF. The DNA for the CDR3 is TGTGCCAGCAGGGAGGCGCGCCTGGGGGAGACCCAGTACTTC. This rearrangement joins TRBV5-6 to TRBJ2-5, with a weak D call TRBD2 (5 bases). The CDR3 has 14 residues. V lost 5 bases to trimming and J lost 5 bases, with 16 bases between them. Per the germline V gene, CDR1 is SGHDT and CDR2 is YYEEEE.

The rearrangement joins TRBV11-1 to TRBJ2-1, with D possibly TRBD2 on 7 matching bases. Germline lookup yields CDR1 SGHAT and CDR2 FQDESV (reference sequence). V dropped 4 bases and J dropped 3 bases, with 13 bases sitting between them. The CDR3 sequence is 15 residues long. In DNA form, the CDR3 reads TGTGCCAGCAGCTCACAAAGGGGGGGCTACAATGAGCAGTTCTTC. It encodes CASSSQRGGYNEQFF.

The chain links TRBV2 to TRBJ2-3; TRBD2 matches at 16 bases. Germline values: CDR1 SNHLY, CDR2 FYNNEI. The CDR3 consists of 19 residues. The V segment lost 0 bases and the J segment 6 bases; nucleotides outside the gene matches: 9. The CDR3 DNA follows: TGTGCCAGCAGTGAAGCGCTAGGGACTAGCGGGAGGGCCCCCGATACGCAGTATTTT. Amino acid sequence: CASSEALGTSGRAPDTQYF.

The J gene is TRBJ2-3, the V gene TRBV2; 13 positions agree with TRBD2. The trim removed 6 bases at V and 6 bases at J, leaving 3 bases unmatched. This CDR3 has 14 amino acids. The V gene's germline CDR1 is SNHLY and CDR2 FYNNEI. Here the CDR3 reads CASRGLAGLDTQYF. The CDR3 coding sequence is TGTGCCAGCAGGGGACTAGCGGGGTTGGATACGCAGTATTTT.

The rearrangement uses TRBV7-9 and TRBJ2-5, with 9 bases that match TRBD1. The CDR3 consists of 16 residues. V shed 6 bases, J shed 4 bases, and the junction held 12 bases outside the gene matches. From germline, CDR1 is SEHNR and CDR2 FQNEAQ (reference sequence). Written as DNA, the CDR3 is TGTGCCAGCAGGGCCAATCCGGGACAGGGCTTAGAGACCCAGTACTTC. It yields the protein CASRANPGQGLETQYF. Variable domain in full (rest from reference TRBV7-9 and TRBJ2-5): DTGVSQNPRHKITKRGQNVTFRCDPISEHNRLYWYRQTLGQGPEFLTYFQNEAQLEKSRLLSDRFSAERPKGSFSTLEIQRTEQGDSAMYLCASRANPGQGLETQYFGPGTRLLVL.

This clone was detected a few times. The V and J genes are TRBV19 and TRBJ1-2; D may be TRBD1 (5 bases). This CDR3 is 17 amino acids long. CDR1 LNHDA and CDR2 SQIVND come from the germline V gene (reference sequence). Trimming took 8 bases from V and 2 from J, leaving 24 bases between them. The CDR3 nucleotides read TGTGCCAGTTCCCCCGATAGAGGGGAAGCGGGAAACTATGGCTACACCTTC. Translated, it gives CASSPDRGEAGNYGYTF.

The chain is built from TRBV28 and TRBJ2-3, with TRBD1 matching 7 bases. The CDR3 contains 18 residues. V was pared by 6 bases and J by 3 bases, with 18 bases of the junction left unmatched. CDR1 is MDHEN, CDR2 SYDVKM, per germline. CDR3 bases: TGTGCCAGCAGCTCCCCTCGAGGTTGGCCAGGGGGTACAGATACGCAGTATTTT. This translates into CASSSPRGWPGGTDTQYF.

This clone occurred a few times. This sequence joins TRBV21-1 and TRBJ2-7; the table names TRBD2, a call not compared with the DNA. TRBV21-1 is noted as a pseudogene. The CDR3 has 18 residues. CDR3 sequence (DNA): TGTGCCAGCAGCAAAGCACCCAGGACTAGCGGGAGCGGGTACGAGCAGTACTTC. The encoded protein is CASSKAPRTSGSGYEQYF.

V gene TRBV30 combines with J gene TRBJ1-4, with TRBD1 identical over 8 bases. Germline V CDR1 and CDR2: GTSNPN, SVGIG (reference sequence). The CDR3 totals 13 residues. Unmatched junction bases numbered 6, after V lost 5 bases and J lost 7 bases. As DNA, the CDR3 is TGTGCCTGGGGACAGGGACTGTCTGAAAAACTGTTTTTT. Amino acids: CAWGQGLSEKLFF. The full variable domain, completed using reference TRBV30 and TRBJ1-4, is SQTIHQWPATLVQPVGSPLSLECTVEGTSNPNLYWYRQAAGRGLQLLFYSVGIGQISSEVPQNLSASRPQDRQFILSSKKLLLSDSGFYLCAWGQGLSEKLFFGSGTQLSVL.

V usage is TRBV29-1 and J usage is TRBJ2-3; TRBD1 matches 7 bases. V dropped 3 bases and J dropped 1; count of bases not matched to a gene: 4. Germline-derived CDR1 and CDR2 are SQVTM and ANQGSEA. The CDR3 runs to 14 residues. CDR3 residues: CSVDAGGGTDTQYF. CDR3 coding DNA: TGCAGCGTTGATGCAGGGGGAGGCACAGATACGCAGTATTTT.

This chain joins TRBV15 and TRBJ2-3; 12 nucleotides agree with TRBD2. Germline V gene lookup returns CDR1 LNHNV and CDR2 YYDKDF (reference sequence). The CDR3 spans 16 residues. Trimming cost V 5 bases and J 2 bases; bases outside gene matches: 5. CDR3 in DNA: TGTGCCACCAGCTCCGGACTAGCGGGAATCACAGATACGCAGTATTTT. Translated: CATSSGLAGITDTQYF.

The chain is built from TRBV21-1 and TRBJ1-2; TRBD1 was called by the table and not checked on the DNA. TRBV21-1 is a recognized pseudogene. The CDR3 spans 23 residues. The CDR3 is CASRRSYRKYGASPRSLNYGYTF. CDR3 sequence (DNA): TGTGCCAGCAGGAGGAGTTATCGAAAGTATGGGGCCAGCCCTAGGTCCCTTAACTATGGCTACACCTTC.

This chain connects TRBV7-9 to TRBJ1-5; D not certain. CDR1 and CDR2 (germline): SEHNR, FQNEAQ (reference sequence). CDR3 length: 13 amino acids. Trimming took off 1 base at V and 4 bases at J, with 5 bases between the two ends. CDR3 DNA sequence: TGTGCCAGCAGCTTAGGTGTAAATCAGCCCCAGCATTTT. Its translation: CASSLGVNQPQHF.

This clone showed up just a few times. The V call is TRBV10-1, the J call TRBJ1-2; D unresolved. Trimming stripped 0 bases from V and 2 bases from J, with 4 bases between. The CDR3 length is 13 residues. Germline V gene lookup returns CDR1 WNHNN and CDR2 SYGVQD (reference sequence). The CDR3 DNA reads TGCGCCAGCAGTGAGTCCAGGAACTATGGCTACACCTTC. Amino acids: CASSESRNYGYTF.

The CDR3 DNA sequence: TGTGCCAGCAGCTTATTGTCCAACCCAAGCGAGCAGTTCTTC. As protein: CASSLLSNPSEQFF. The chain carries TRBV7-2 and TRBJ2-1; D remains unclear. CDR3 length equals 14 residues. The V gene's germline CDR1 is SGHTA and CDR2 FQGNSA. The germline V and J ends were trimmed by 2 bases and 10 bases, with 15 bases remaining between them. Drawing the rest from reference TRBV7-2 and TRBJ2-1, the complete variable domain is GAGVSQSPSNKVTEKGKDVELRCDPISGHTALYWYRQSLGQGLEFLIYFQGNSAPDKSGLPSDRFSAERTGGSVSTLTIQRTQQEDSAVYLCASSLLSNPSEQFFGPGTRLTVL.

V is TRBV11-3 and J is TRBJ2-3; tentatively, D is TRBD2 (6 bases). Trimming cost V 1 base and J 1 base, with 9 bases left between them. CDR1 and CDR2 (germline): SGHNT, YENEEA. CDR3 length: 15 residues. The CDR3 region has the DNA TGTGCCAGCAGCTTAGTGGGGACTCGCACAGATACGCAGTATTTT. It codes for CASSLVGTRTDTQYF.

CDR3 DNA sequence: TGTGCCTGGAAGACATCCCGCGTTGTTACTTTCACAGATACGCAGTATTTT. Translated, it gives CAWKTSRVVTFTDTQYF. This chain connects TRBV30 to TRBJ2-3; D not certain. The CDR3 is 17 residues long. V lost 4 bases and J lost 2, with 22 bases in between. The germline V gene encodes CDR1 GTSNPN and CDR2 SVGIG (reference sequence).

This rearrangement joins TRBV28 to TRBJ2-7; tentatively, D is TRBD2 (5 bases). Germline CDR1 and CDR2: MDHEN and SYDVKM. This CDR3 is 18 amino acids long. Trimming removed 4 bases at V and 4 bases at J, with 26 bases between. CDR3 residues: CASSSNPARAIFRYEQYF. CDR3 sequence (DNA): TGTGCCAGCAGTTCAAACCCCGCGCGGGCCATTTTTCGGTACGAGCAGTACTTC.

The rearrangement links TRBV7-2 to TRBJ1-2; weak D call: TRBD1 (6 bases). In germline, CDR1 is SGHTA, CDR2 FQGNSA. Trimming left V 6 bases short and J 3 bases short, with 14 bases between. This CDR3 is 14 amino acids long. The CDR3 loop is CASRGGDRHYGYTF. DNA for the CDR3: TGTGCCAGCAGGGGTGGAGACAGGCACTATGGCTACACCTTC.

On this clone: At one of its ends the junction is not consistent with the germline gene, which may arise from a read error. This sequence joins TRBV5-4 and TRBJ2-2; a weak D match, TRBD1 (5 bases). The germline V gene has CDR1 SGHNT and CDR2 YYREEE (reference sequence). The CDR3 runs 15 residues. The CDR3: CASSPSRQYTGELFF. CDR3 bases: TGTGCTAGCAGCCCGAGCAGACAGTACACCGGGGAGCTGTTTTTT. Using reference TRBV5-4 and TRBJ2-2 for the parts outside the CDR3, the full variable domain is ETGVTQSPTHLIKTRGQQVTLRCSSQSGHNTVSWYQQALGQGPQFIFQYYREEENGRGNFPPRFSGLQFPNYSSELNVNALELDDSALYLCASSPSRQYTGELFFGEGSRLTVL.

V is TRBV5-1 and J is TRBJ2-1, with D maybe TRBD1 (5 bases). The V end was cut by 4 bases, the J end by 2 bases, with 13 bases between. Per germline, CDR1 SGHRS and CDR2 YFSETQ. CDR3 size: 15 residues. CDR3 sequence: CASSQGSWTYNEQFF. DNA for the CDR3: TGCGCCAGCAGCCAGGGAAGTTGGACCTACAATGAGCAGTTCTTC.

This chain uses TRBV7-9 with TRBJ1-1; tentatively, D is TRBD1 (5 bases). The V and J ends lost 1 base and 11 bases respectively, with 11 bases between them. CDR1 SEHNR and CDR2 FQNEAQ come from the germline V gene (reference sequence). This CDR3 region has 12 residues. This CDR3 is CASSLGQGSAFF. In DNA form, the CDR3 reads TGTGCCAGCAGCTTAGGTCAGGGTTCGGCTTTCTTT.

This rearrangement joins TRBV6-1 to TRBJ2-1; maybe TRBD2 (5 bases). Germline V gene lookup returns CDR1 MNHNS and CDR2 SASEGT. V lost 2 bases and J 15 bases, leaving 23 bases between the germline ends. CDR3 length equals 15 residues. The CDR3 coding sequence is TGTGCCAGCAGTGAAACGCAATCACTGACGGGGTCGAGGTTCTTC. Its protein is CASSETQSLTGSRFF.